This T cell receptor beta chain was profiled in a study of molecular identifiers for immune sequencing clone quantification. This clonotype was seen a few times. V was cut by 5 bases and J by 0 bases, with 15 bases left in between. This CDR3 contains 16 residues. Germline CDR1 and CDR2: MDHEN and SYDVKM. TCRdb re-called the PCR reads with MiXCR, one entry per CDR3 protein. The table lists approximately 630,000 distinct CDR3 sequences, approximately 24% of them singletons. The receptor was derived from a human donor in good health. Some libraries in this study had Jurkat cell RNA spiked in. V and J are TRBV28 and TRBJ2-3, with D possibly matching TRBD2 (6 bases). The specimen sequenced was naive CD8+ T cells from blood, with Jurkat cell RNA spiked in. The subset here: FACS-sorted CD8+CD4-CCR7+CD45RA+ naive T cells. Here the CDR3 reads CASSTPSGLSTDTQYF. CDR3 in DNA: TGTGCCAGCAGTACTCCCAGCGGGCTTAGCACAGATACGCAGTATTTT.